The subject of this entry is one T cell receptor (beta chain). The target of this receptor is not known. No base quality information exists; no much larger clone differs at one position. T-cell subsets were not sorted, and bulk bone marrow was analyzed instead. Bone marrow from around ten myelodysplastic syndrome patients, collected before and after hypomethylating agent therapy, underwent immunosequencing of the TCR beta CDR3 regions. For longitudinal repertoire tracking, every patient provided one baseline bone marrow and two to three bone marrows collected at different post-treatment timepoints. Whole bone marrow served as the source for genomic DNA extraction, with DNA quality checked using TapeStation, NanoDrop OneC and PicoGreen assays. The library relied on the immunoSEQ multiplex PCR assay. Each sample was run at survey resolution as two replicates of around 200 ng apiece, for a total of about 400 ng of DNA. Using multiplex PCR primers aimed at V and J genes, the hsTCRB kit picked up rearranged TCRB sequences in genomic DNA. The CDR3 region was amplified in a first PCR of roughly 33 cycles using the QIAGEN Multiplex PCR Kit. Sample barcodes and Illumina adapters were attached to each replicate during a second PCR lasting about 8 cycles. Pooled libraries were quantified using a QuantStudio 6 and the KAPA library quantification kit. Approximately 15 pM of pooled libraries were sequenced on an Illumina MiSeq with 156-cycle single-end reads and a 15-cycle index read. The source study handled its data this way. Of about 150,000 unique clonotypes, more than 1.5% were flagged by VDJdb annotation as previously reported viral-epitope-specific clonotypes. Raw reads were processed by the immunoSEQ Data Assistant and immunoSEQ Analyzer into normalized, annotated TCRB repertoires. BioAnalyzer and version 0.6.5 of the immunarch R package were the tools used for clonotype analysis. Richness was estimated after downsampling every repertoire to the clone count of the smallest repertoire. Clonotypes were categorized as expanded, contracted or novel by Fisher's exact tests, where a novel clonotype had zero frequency before treatment. Significantly changed CDR3 beta sequences were clustered with GLIPH2 using simulation_depth=1000 and kmer_min_depth=3, and CDR3s shorter than five residues were excluded. The clones in this table, taken by TCRdb from immuneACCESS, are in-frame only. Not every clone is retained; where verified, under half of the shortfall comes from an unresolved V gene, and the cause of the rest is unknown. V and J calls and clone size are given by that table; D and trimming were obtained from the DNA. The sample table contains thousands of clones; only one count was recorded for approximately 86% of them. The top ten hold 16% of the sample.

These data are taken from a study of hypomethylating agent response in myelodysplastic syndrome (dated by TCRdb to the early 2020s). A note on the overall study: The hypomethylating agent given was azacitidine in about 70% of the 11 patients and decitabine in 3 of 11 patients. The cohort included several male and 2 female myelodysplastic syndrome patients. A mean patient age of 72.2 +/- 6.3 years was recorded, and a diploid cytogenetic profile was observed most commonly. TET2 mutation was identified most frequently, being present in 5 of 11 patients. About 6 patients had a response of complete response or hematologic improvement, and roughly five patients did not respond. Response was defined as complete response or hematologic improvement, and patients meeting neither criterion were classed as non-responders.

Broader findings and caveats from the paper: Novel clonotypes were found to emerge more often in responders, whereas more contracted clonotypes were observed in non-responders after treatment. Because the healthy control donors and the MDS patients were not matched by age, the comparison between MDS and healthy samples could have been affected. The cohort was small, with only 11 patients analyzed. After treatment with a hypomethylating agent, no significant changes in richness, rarefaction diversity or clonality were seen, whether all patients were considered together or each response group separately. The shared GLIPH2 clusters might recognize novel MDS antigens, but this possibility was not confirmed and requires experimental validation.

The receptor comes from a human donor with myelodysplastic syndrome. Sequencing used bone marrow, obtained before or after starting hypomethylating agent treatment for myelodysplastic syndrome (not recorded which).

The CDR3 region reads CASSQEDQTGTGLDTQYF. The DNA reads TGCGCCAGCAGCCAAGAAGACCAAACCGGGACAGGGTTAGATACGCAGTATTTT. The chain employs TRBV4-3 and TRBJ2-3; 9 bases in the middle match TRBD1. The germline V gene gives CDR1 as LGHNA and CDR2 as YSLEER. Trimming removed 0 bases from V and 5 bases from J; the gene matches leave 12 bases unexplained. Inclusive of the bounding cysteine and phenylalanine, the CDR3 is 18 residues long. Of the read, only the CDR3 DNA is kept; its 54 bases are in frame from base 1.